This T cell receptor (beta chain) was identified during a study of cytomegalovirus exposure and HLA in healthy donors (dated by TCRdb to between 2016 and 2019). Looking at the study overall: According to an earlier analysis of 587 of the donors, about 179 million T cells yielded over 90 million unique TCR beta sequences and more than 250 Gb of sequence data. HLA typing included class I and class II loci at four-digit resolution. Because of strong linkage in the cohort, roughly five DR-DQ haplotypes were treated as single units for association and clustering. An early release covering 550 to 650 HLA-typed donors comprised roughly 300 gigabases of sequencing data and about 90 million unique TCR sequences. The number of typed donors differed by locus: about 629-630 for A, B, C, DRB1 and DQB1; 500 to 550 for DQA1; approximately 600 for DPA1; and 400 to 480 for DPB1. Of the roughly 400 genotyped donors, approximately 80% fell in the genetic ancestry cluster associated with self-reported Caucasian donors. An earlier analysis of some 500 of the donors applied high-throughput TCR beta sequencing to assess whether each TCR beta V gene segment acted as functional or pseudogenic. Across roughly 420 genotyped donors of the cohort, an average of roughly 250,000 unique TCR beta nucleotide sequences per donor were sequenced, and approximately 17% of those sequences were non-productive. In a later genetic analysis, genome-wide SNP genotypes for about 60% of the 666 donors were used, and that subset was treated as a discovery cohort. All discovery cohort repertoires had been generated using a single sequencing platform. The study combined high-throughput TCR immunosequencing, statistical association of individual TCRs with disease status, and machine learning to predict cytomegalovirus infection status. The study was designed to test whether signatures of past pathogen exposure could be identified by cataloging public T cell receptors. The T cell repertoires of 666 subjects were profiled by immunosequencing and related to cytomegalovirus serostatus. In a later analysis, previously published TCR beta repertoires from about 670 donors were re-analyzed and high-resolution HLA genotyping was added so that TCR occurrence patterns could be studied. Rather than using new phenotypic data, the later analysis identified candidate immune exposures from TCR beta sequences and from how often those sequences occurred across donors. A separate validation cohort of 100 to 150 different subjects was used in addition to the 666-subject first cohort. Alongside the repertoire data, information on donor age, sex, ethnicity and CMV serostatus was compiled.

The study at large found these results: Most TCR sequences were observed very rarely across donors, whereas some public TCRs were present in many individuals. According to a later analysis, most CMV-associated TCR beta chains appeared to be HLA-restricted, and the HLA associations seemed to be driven largely by CMV exposure. Roughly 17 rarely observed V segments, including chromosome 9 orphons, were excluded from the earlier analysis of approximately 600 of the donors because counts were too low. An earlier analysis of approximately 600 of the donors showed that most TCR beta V segments appeared in productive rearrangements either about 90% or about 30% of the time, which broadly matched IMGT annotations. An association between a missense DCLRE1C variant and V-gene and J-gene trimming of TCR beta chains was found in a later genetic analysis and replicated in an independent cohort. Compared with equally common non-associated chains, HLA-associated TCR beta chains in a later analysis were more clonally expanded and had lower generation probabilities. A further reported finding was that TCR beta sequences accurately predicted the HLA-A and HLA-B alleles for most subjects in the first cohort. For the cohort, immune exposure information was limited to CMV serostatus. Compared with the roughly 670-donor mean, donors in an Asian-associated ancestry cluster had fewer N-insertions in productive TCRs, according to a later genetic analysis. Cytomegalovirus status was reported to be diagnosed by the classifier with high specificity and sensitivity in both the original and validation cohorts. Specific HLA alleles were associated with more than 15,000 TCR beta sequences at a false discovery rate of 0.05 in a later analysis. A cluster of highly shared sequence variants was judged likely to be a technical artifact of the sequencing pipeline. In a later analysis, TCR association rates were found to vary across HLA loci, with the most associated TCRs seen for DRB1 alleles and the fewest for HLA-C alleles. In vitro tests confirmed that a few of the cytomegalovirus-associated TCR beta chains recognize cytomegalovirus antigens. Correlated functional status among segregating V segments might be attributable to linkage disequilibrium, but an unknown experimental factor could not be ruled out. Some IMGT-functional V segments, including TRBV6-2 and TRBV6-3, could not be distinguished by the 87-base-pair reads and were therefore excluded. HLA typing was unavailable for some donors at each locus, so association tests used only the typed subset. Assigning TCR associations to individual alleles was difficult when HLA alleles, especially DR and DQ, strongly co-occurred. The study gave a list of under 200 TCR beta chains associated with cytomegalovirus. In a later analysis, several top co-occurrence clusters were reported to appear linked to parvovirus B19, influenza, CMV and Epstein-Barr virus. The presence/absence analyses assumed that sequencing depth was roughly uniform across donors, and that assumption may not be true. The authors suggested that the approach could potentially be extended to other disease states and immunological phenotypes. In this cohort, only TCR beta chains were sequenced, and detectable features were limited by the absence of alpha or paired-chain data.

Spanning cysteine to phenylalanine, the CDR3 consists of 15 amino acids. CDR3 DNA is the only sequence kept; it has 45 bases, read in frame from the first base. V ends up 7 bases short and J 3 bases short, with an unmatched junction base count of 10. Looking up the germline V gene yields CDR1 SGDLS and CDR2 YYNGEE. The cohort consisted of 666 healthy bone marrow donors. Cohort members were all nominally healthy when sampled, although unrecorded immune exposures were likely present. The donor tested CMV seropositive, placing the donor among the roughly 300 seropositive members of the cohort. A peripheral blood sample was provided by each donor, and peripheral blood mononuclear cells were used for TCR beta sequencing. The Qiagen DNeasy Blood Extraction Kit was used to extract genomic DNA from the blood cell samples. The library relied on the immunoSEQ multiplex PCR assay. A mixture of 60 forward primers for TCR Vbeta segments and 13 reverse primers for TCR Jbeta segments was used in the multiplex PCR. The CDR3 region of rearranged TCR beta genes was amplified from genomic DNA by a multiplex PCR assay. On the Illumina HiSeq System, the amplified TCR beta libraries were sequenced as 87-base-pair reads. Per the source publication's procedure: Across the 670 or so repertoires, a later analysis counted some 81 million unique TCR beta chains, roughly 11 million of which were shared by at least two donors. A nearest-neighbor algorithm error-corrected the raw reads and collapsed the reads into unique sequences, merging closely related sequences to remove PCR and sequencing errors. To assign V, D and J gene segments, CDR3 sequences were aligned to IMGT reference sequences. For a sequence to be retained, a match of at least six nucleotides was required to both a V gene segment and a J gene segment. A rearrangement was called productive if the CDR3 had no stop codons and remained in frame with V and J, and every other rearrangement was called non-productive. CDR3 was defined by IMGT convention, running from the second conserved V-encoded cysteine to the conserved J-encoded phenylalanine. The earlier analysis of some 550 of the donors excluded any sequence lacking an unambiguous match to a single V gene segment. An earlier analysis of several hundred of the donors called V segments functional above 56.7% productive rearrangements and segregating when the between-donor standard deviation exceeded 5%. A statistical classification framework was built to diagnose cytomegalovirus status from the catalog of TCR beta chain sequences. In a later analysis, V and J genes were assigned by comparing TCR nucleotide sequences against IMGT/GENE-DB human TR gene sequences. In a later analysis, CDR3 sequences and most-parsimonious VDJ recombination scenarios were assigned using the TCRdist pipeline. In a later analysis, every TCR beta chain was defined by the combination of its CDR3 amino acid sequence and its V-gene family, and reads without a unique V-gene family were dropped. A later analysis removed 550 to 700 highly shared, low-generation-probability nucleotide sequences to deal with suspected cross-contamination and a sequencing artifact. For each public chain, a later analysis derived a clonal expansion index from normalized ranks of inferred template counts within each repertoire. In a later analysis, generation probabilities were computed using a VDJ recombination model fitted to out-of-frame rearrangements, and the results were checked against IGoR. In a later analysis, hypergeometric tests were used to score TCR-TCR, TCR-HLA and TCR-CMV co-occurrence, with a repertoire-size bias correction applied to TCR pairs. A later analysis estimated false discovery rates by permuting HLA or CMV assignments 20 times. In a later analysis, co-occurring TCRs were grouped using DBSCAN, with TCRdist sequence similarity added in when clustering inside HLA-allele-positive subsets. Repertoires with fewer than 30,000 or more than 120,000 public chains, plus five repertoires with anomalous nucleotide sharing, were excluded from co-occurrence clustering. Held by TCRdb, this immuneACCESS table contains in-frame sequences only and omits some clones. Under half of the omission traces to an unresolved V gene where checked; the cause of the rest is unknown. The V and J calls and the clone size are those of that table, but D and trimming were determined from the DNA. This specimen's table enumerates tens of thousands of clones. More than 9% of the sample goes to the ten largest clones.

As concerns this clone: What antigen it recognizes has not been identified.

The sequenced sample was PBMCs. The receptor was derived from a woman aged 55-69 years in good health and CMV-seropositive. The V and J segments used are TRBV9 and TRBJ2-7, and 10 junctional nucleotides match TRBD1. The nucleotides are TGTGCCAGCTACCCCGGGACAGGGGCACACTACGAGCAGTACTTC. It specifies CASYPGTGAHYEQYF.